A selection of T cell receptor beta chains follows, all from one sample in a study of OX40 agonist ivuxolimab in advanced cancers. Repertoires were generated with immunoSEQ multiplex PCR, while TCRdb's copy carries only in-frame clones and drops some. The sample lists some 84,000 clones, 75% to 90% occurring once. The sample consisted of CD4+ or CD8+ T cells sorted from blood, taken in a trial of the OX40 agonist ivuxolimab. The origin of the receptors is an adult with an advanced solid tumor such as melanoma, head and neck, liver or kidney cancer. The CDR3 runs from the conserved cysteine through the conserved F or W. Fields, in order: V gene, clone size, J gene, D gene, CDR3 protein, CDR3 DNA. The D gene is left open where the match is weak. Size values are once, few and many counts, or a class for expanded clones, and some rows have none.

TRBV6-5	.	TRBJ1-1	.	CASRSFGGTEAFF	TGTGCCAGCAGATCGTTTGGGGGCACTGAAGCTTTCTTT
TRBV28	once	TRBJ1-4	.	CASTEAGENEKLFF	TGTGCCAGCACCGAGGCGGGGGAGAATGAAAAACTGTTTTTT
TRBV6-1	.	TRBJ2-5	.	CASSVGIQETQYF	TGTGCCAGCAGTGTGGGGATCCAAGAGACCCAGTACTTC
TRBV4-1	.	TRBJ1-1	.	CASSQARGGAEAFF	TGCGCCAGCAGCCAAGCCAGGGGAGGCGCTGAAGCTTTCTTT
TRBV7-2	.	TRBJ1-6	.	CASSSNRVREYNSPLHF	TGTGCCAGCAGCTCTAACAGGGTCCGGGAATATAATTCACCCCTCCACTTT
TRBV11-2	few	TRBJ2-7	.	CASSPPAAYEQYF	TGTGCCAGCAGCCCCCCGGCGGCGTACGAGCAGTACTTC
TRBV19	.	TRBJ1-5	.	CASSMGKGSNQPQHF	TGTGCCAGTAGTATGGGAAAAGGGAGCAATCAGCCCCAGCATTTT
TRBV4-2	.	TRBJ2-3	TRBD2	CASSQGLAGLDTQYF	TGTGCCAGCAGCCAGGGACTAGCGGGGTTAGATACGCAGTATTTT
TRBV6-1	.	TRBJ1-2	TRBD1	CASSRTGAYGYTF	TGTGCCAGCAGTCGGACAGGAGCATATGGCTACACCTTC
TRBV7-2	.	TRBJ2-5	.	CASSLGVVVETQYF	TGTGCCAGCAGCTTAGGTGTGGTTGTAGAGACCCAGTACTTC
TRBV7-2	.	TRBJ2-3	.	CASSPLARRNPPGTQYF	TGTGCCAGCAGCCCCCTCGCGCGGCGGAACCCCCCAGGTACGCAGTATTTT
TRBV7-3	.	TRBJ2-3	.	CASSLGYYTDTQYF	TGTGCCAGCAGCTTAGGCTACTACACAGATACGCAGTATTTT
TRBV2	.	TRBJ2-7	.	CASSRGGYEQYF	TGTGCCAGCAGCAGGGGGGGGTACGAGCAGTACTTC
TRBV9	.	TRBJ2-2	.	CASSVGRVTGELFF	TGTGCCAGCAGCGTTGGGCGGGTAACCGGGGAGCTGTTTTTT
TRBV7-2	.	TRBJ1-5	.	CASSSGGSNQPQHF	TGTGCCAGCAGCTCTGGGGGTAGCAATCAGCCCCAGCATTTT
TRBV7-9	.	TRBJ2-3	TRBD2	CASSYIAGGLTDTQYF	TGTGCCAGCAGCTATATAGCGGGAGGTCTGACAGATACGCAGTATTTT
TRBV20-1	.	TRBJ1-2	.	CSARDRGYTF	TGCAGTGCTAGAGACAGGGGCTACACCTTC
TRBV5-4	once	TRBJ2-1	TRBD2	CASSITGTSGRSEQFF	TGTGCCAGCAGCATTACCGGGACTAGCGGGAGGTCTGAGCAGTTCTTC
TRBV11-3	once	TRBJ2-7	TRBD1	CASSLSTGGPLTYEQYF	TGTGCCAGCAGCTTATCCACAGGGGGCCCGCTCACCTACGAGCAGTACTTC
TRBV11-2	.	TRBJ1-5	.	CASSPAGNQPQHF	TGTGCCAGCAGCCCAGCAGGGAATCAGCCCCAGCATTTT
TRBV28	.	TRBJ1-1	.	CASSLPALEAFF	TGTGCCAGCAGTCTCCCCGCCCTTGAAGCTTTCTTT
TRBV29-1	.	TRBJ2-3	TRBD2	CSVGSSGADTQYF	TGCAGCGTTGGGTCTAGCGGAGCAGATACGCAGTATTTT
TRBV30	.	TRBJ2-7	.	CAWSGTSYEQYF	TGTGCCTGGAGTGGTACCTCCTACGAGCAGTACTTC
TRBV5-1	.	TRBJ1-6	.	CASSSRGREPSPLHF	TGCGCCAGCAGCTCCCGGGGCAGGGAGCCTTCACCCCTCCACTTT
TRBV4-1	.	TRBJ2-5	TRBD2	CASSQGLAGGGETQYF	TGCGCCAGCAGCCAAGGTTTAGCGGGAGGGGGGGAGACCCAGTACTTC
TRBV11-2	once	TRBJ2-7	.	CASSRFGQGNYEQYF	TGTGCCAGCAGCCGTTTTGGGCAGGGGAACTACGAGCAGTACTTC
TRBV6-5	.	TRBJ1-5	TRBD1	CASSYSTGTNQPQHF	TGTGCCAGCAGTTACTCGACAGGGACAAATCAGCCCCAGCATTTT
TRBV9	.	TRBJ1-4	.	CASSVSGGLGEKLFF	TGTGCCAGCAGCGTATCCGGGGGGCTCGGAGAAAAACTGTTTTTT
TRBV11-2	.	TRBJ1-3	.	CASSLKIAGAGNTIYF	TGTGCCAGCAGCTTAAAAATCGCAGGGGCTGGAAACACCATATATTTT
TRBV5-1	.	TRBJ2-3	.	CASLRSAGTDTQYF	TGCGCCAGCCTGCGGTCCGCCGGCACAGATACGCAGTATTTT
TRBV2	.	TRBJ2-1	TRBD1	CASIQGQGEWNEQFF	TGTGCCAGCATTCAAGGACAGGGAGAGTGGAATGAGCAGTTCTTC
TRBV2	.	TRBJ2-1	.	CASSVSLGGEQFF	TGTGCCAGCAGTGTAAGTCTGGGGGGTGAGCAGTTCTTC
TRBV6-5	.	TRBJ1-2	.	CASTQGPPERGYTF	TGTGCCAGCACCCAAGGGCCGCCAGAGCGCGGCTACACCTTC